Shown below are 11 T cell receptor beta chains from a single sample sequenced in a study of cytomegalovirus exposure and HLA in healthy donors. This PCR relied on a set of 60 Vbeta primers and 13 Jbeta primers. Here immunoSEQ multiplex PCR was the method, and the copy in TCRdb shows in-frame clones only, minus some. The sample yields 130,000 to 150,000 clones, roughly 80% seen once. Sample: PBMCs. The receptors here all came from a woman younger than 45 in good health and CMV-seronegative.

The rearrangement uses TRBV5-1 and TRBJ2-2; D is perhaps TRBD1 (6 bases). The CDR3 is made up of 16 amino acids. CDR1 SGHRS and CDR2 YFSETQ come from the germline V gene. V lost 0 bases and J lost 1, with 10 bases in between. This CDR3 is CASSLDTGLNTGELFF. Written as DNA, the CDR3 is TGCGCCAGCAGCTTGGACACAGGGCTGAACACCGGGGAGCTGTTTTTT.

The rearrangement uses TRBV7-6 and TRBJ1-5, with D uncertain. V lost 1 base to trimming and J lost 7 bases, with 8 bases between them. Germline V CDR1 and CDR2: SGHVS, FNYEAQ. The CDR3 is made up of 13 amino acids. The CDR3 is CASSLGSGQPQHF. The CDR3 coding sequence is TGTGCCAGCAGCTTAGGTTCAGGCCAGCCCCAGCATTTT.

This clone occurred a few times. The chain is built from TRBV6-6 and TRBJ2-2; the D is unclear. The V end lost 6 bases, the J end lost 2 bases, and 4 bases lay between the germline ends. The CDR3 covers 12 residues. Germline lookup yields CDR1 MNHNY and CDR2 SVGAGI (reference sequence). The CDR3 DNA is TGTGCCAGCAGCCTAAACACCGGGGAGCTGTTTTTT. Amino acid sequence: CASSLNTGELFF.

Many counts were recorded for this clone. The chain links TRBV5-1 to TRBJ1-2, with TRBD1 matching over 7 bases. CDR1 is SGHRS and CDR2 is YFSETQ in the germline V gene. V lost 0 bases to trimming and J lost 4 bases; unmatched junction nucleotides: 6. The length of the CDR3 is 15 residues. The chain's CDR3 is CASSLETGVGYGYTF. As DNA, the CDR3 is TGCGCCAGCAGCTTGGAAACAGGGGTGGGCTATGGCTACACCTTC.

V and J are TRBV5-1 and TRBJ2-3; 8 bases fit TRBD2. CDR3 length equals 16 residues. The germline V gene has CDR1 SGHRS and CDR2 YFSETQ. The V gene end was trimmed by 0 bases and the J gene end by 0 bases; junction bases not matched to a gene: 3. In DNA form, the CDR3 reads TGCGCCAGCAGCTTGGGCGGGGGGCCTAGCACAGATACGCAGTATTTT. As protein: CASSLGGGPSTDTQYF.

The chain couples TRBV10-2 to TRBJ1-3; 7 bases line up with TRBD1. From germline, CDR1 is WSHSY and CDR2 SAAADI. This CDR3 spans 15 amino acids. J gave up 0 bases and V 6 bases, and 5 bases lay outside the gene matches. CDR3: CASSGTVSSGNTIYF. CDR3 bases: TGCGCCAGCAGCGGGACAGTAAGCTCTGGAAACACCATATATTTT.

To note about this clone: Other DNA sequences within the sample encode an identical CDR3. The genes are TRBV18 and TRBJ1-6; D possibly corresponds to TRBD1 (6 bases). CDR3 size: 15 residues. Trimming took off 3 bases at V and 11 bases at J, with 17 bases between the two ends. CDR1 and CDR2 (germline): KGHSH, LQKENI. CDR3 in amino acids: CASSPAAGVDAPLHF. The CDR3 DNA follows: TGTGCCAGCTCACCCGCCGCAGGGGTCGATGCACCCCTCCACTTT.

This sequence joins TRBV4-1 and TRBJ2-1; no firm D call. Germline lookup yields CDR1 MGHRA and CDR2 YSYEKL. Deletions cut 1 base from V and 4 bases from J, with 14 bases between. The CDR3 spans 16 residues. The CDR3 nucleotides are TGCGCCAGCAGCCAAGGTAGGCATTCCAGGTACAATGAGCAGTTCTTC. Residues: CASSQGRHSRYNEQFF.

The V call is TRBV18, the J call TRBJ2-1, with 9 bases lining up with TRBD1. This CDR3 has 17 residues. Germline values: CDR1 KGHSH, CDR2 LQKENI. The junction had 11 bases not matched to a gene; V was cut back by 8 bases and J by 0 bases. CDR3 amino acids: CASLGTGKTPSYNEQFF. CDR3 bases: TGTGCCAGCCTTGGGACAGGGAAAACCCCCTCCTACAATGAGCAGTTCTTC.

V usage is TRBV7-6 and J usage is TRBJ2-2; 8 bases are shared with TRBD2. The CDR3 is 16 amino acids. V shed 2 bases and J 5 bases; nucleotides not matched to a gene: 7. Looked up from germline, CDR1 is SGHVS and CDR2 is FNYEAQ. The CDR3 DNA reads TGTGCCAGCAGCTTAAACCGGGGGGGGAGAACCGGGGAGCTGTTTTTT. Its translation: CASSLNRGGRTGELFF.

This clone turned up a few times. CDR3 in DNA: TGTGCCTGGGGCAGACTAGCGGCCTCCTACAATGAGCAGTTCTTC. It yields the protein CAWGRLAASYNEQFF. The J gene is TRBJ2-1, the V gene TRBV30; 9 positions match TRBD2. CDR3 length: 15 amino acids. The V gene end was trimmed by 5 bases and the J gene end by 0 bases; junction bases not matched to a gene: 5. Per germline, CDR1 GTSNPN and CDR2 SVGIG (reference sequence).